The following is a T cell receptor beta chain sequence with its context. The data derive from a study of CD8+ T cells in alopecia areata. cDNA serving as the sequencing template came from extracted, reverse transcribed RNA. The repertoire was sequenced with immunoSEQ multiplex PCR; TCRdb's copy has only in-frame clones and lacks some. This table has 150,000 to 200,000 clones, about 67% appearing once. The V gene's germline CDR1 is MNHEY and CDR2 SMNVEV (reference sequence). The V gene lost 5 bases and the J gene lost 0 bases, with 7 bases spanning the gap. The CDR3 contains 13 residues. Material: CD8+ T cells sorted from blood, obtained at week 0. This sequence joins TRBV27 and TRBJ1-1, with D unresolved. The sequence derives from a human donor with alopecia areata. In DNA form, the CDR3 reads TGTGCCAGCAGTCTCAACCTGAACACTGAAGCTTTCTTT. Its translation is CASSLNLNTEAFF.